This TCR beta chain was captured in a study of cytomegalovirus exposure and HLA in healthy donors. Study context: Unique TCRs from HLA-typed donors, 85 million to 100 million of them, were held in an early data release.

This clone was observed a few times. The PCR used 60 Vbeta and 13 Jbeta primers. TCRdb's table, derived via immunoSEQ multiplex PCR, lists solely in-frame clones and lacks some. Of roughly 97,000 clones in the sample, roughly 10% were seen once. This receptor was obtained from a middle-aged man in good health and CMV-seropositive. Sequenced sample: PBMCs.

CDR3 loop: CASSYSGGEEQYF. For the CDR3, the DNA is TGTGCCAGCAGTTACTCCGGGGGGGAGGAGCAGTACTTC. V gene TRBV6-5 combines with J gene TRBJ2-7; 8 bases fit TRBD2. The CDR3 is 13 residues long. Looked up from germline, CDR1 is MNHEY and CDR2 is SVGAGI. The junction had 2 bases not matched to a gene; V was cut back by 0 bases and J by 7 bases.